These 30 T cell receptor beta chains came from one sample sequenced in a study of shared clonotypes between healthy human individuals. TCRdb keeps only in-frame clones here, not all; method: immunoSEQ multiplex PCR. The table records approximately 700,000 clones, about 80% of them present only once. The sample was memory CD4+ T cells sorted from blood. Subset denoted: CD45RA-negative fraction. The receptor source for this set is a woman between 25 and 40 years old in good health.

This clone has a single count. The chain carries TRBV19 and TRBJ2-6; possible D gene TRBD1, 5 bases. The CDR3 covers 17 residues. Trimming stripped 5 bases from V and 3 bases from J, with 17 bases between. CDR1 and CDR2 (germline): LNHDA, SQIVND (reference sequence). The CDR3 region is CASSAQTGARGANVLTF. Here the CDR3 DNA reads TGTGCCAGTAGTGCCCAGACTGGGGCTCGTGGGGCCAACGTCCTGACTTTC.

The genes are TRBV29-1 and TRBJ2-1, with unresolved D. V lost 6 bases and J 10 bases, leaving 10 bases between the germline ends. There are 10 residues in the CDR3. Germline CDR1 reads SQVTM; CDR2 reads ANQGSEA. The DNA of the CDR3 is TGCAGCGTCGCCAACTCGGAGCAGTTCTTC. Its protein product is CSVANSEQFF.

The V call is TRBV7-6, the J call TRBJ2-1; 15 nucleotides match TRBD2. J gave up 7 bases and V 6 bases, and 10 bases lay outside the gene matches. This CDR3 region has 17 residues. Germline CDR1 reads SGHVS; CDR2 reads FNYEAQ. The CDR3 here is CASSKWTSGRARNEQFF. CDR3 nucleotides: TGTGCCAGCAGTAAATGGACTAGCGGGAGGGCCAGAAATGAGCAGTTCTTC.

This clone was seen once. This chain links TRBV7-3 with TRBJ2-1; 7 bases map to TRBD2. The CDR3 is 13 amino acids. Unmatched junction bases numbered 11, after V lost 4 bases and J lost 14 bases. Per the germline V gene, CDR1 is SGHTA and CDR2 is FQGTGA. CDR3 sequence: CASSSDLAERKFF. The CDR3 nucleotides read TGTGCCAGCAGCTCCGACCTAGCGGAGAGAAAGTTCTTC. The whole variable domain, filled in from reference TRBV7-3 and TRBJ2-1, reads GAGVSQTPSNKVTEKGKYVELRCDPISGHTALYWYRQSLGQGPEFLIYFQGTGAADDSGLPNDRFFAVRPEGSVSTLKIQRTERGDSAVYLCASSSDLAERKFFGPGTRLTVL.

V usage is TRBV6-6 and J usage is TRBJ1-1; TRBD1 matches at 10 bases. The CDR3 has 13 amino acids. Trimming cost V 6 bases and J 7 bases; bases outside gene matches: 5. Germline CDR1 reads MNHNY; CDR2 reads SVGAGI (reference sequence). DNA for the CDR3: TGTGCCAGCAGCGACAGGGGGCAAATTGAAGCTTTCTTT. It translates to CASSDRGQIEAFF.

The V and J genes are TRBV28 and TRBJ2-6, with 8 nucleotides matching TRBD1. The junction had 9 bases not matched to a gene; V was cut back by 3 bases and J by 2 bases. Germline CDR1 MDHEN, CDR2 SYDVKM. This CDR3 region has 18 residues. The CDR3 region is CASSFVSEQGAGANVLTF. CDR3 coding DNA: TGTGCCAGCAGTTTCGTCTCCGAACAGGGGGCTGGGGCCAACGTCCTGACTTTC.

This clone was recorded a few times. The chain joins TRBV10-2 to TRBJ2-2, with D perhaps TRBD1 (6 bases). The CDR3 consists of 14 residues. Trimming shortened V by 8 bases and J by 5 bases, and 15 bases separated the two germline ends. The germline V gene has CDR1 WSHSY and CDR2 SAAADI. CDR3: CASGNGGWTGELFF. In DNA form, the CDR3 reads TGCGCCAGCGGGAATGGGGGCTGGACCGGGGAGCTGTTTTTT.

The chain combines TRBV19 with TRBJ2-1, with 12 positions matching TRBD1. CDR3 length equals 20 residues. CDR1 and CDR2 (germline): LNHDA, SQIVND (reference sequence). Trimming removed 0 bases from V and 12 bases from J; junction bases left unmatched: 21. The chain's CDR3 is CASSIDLLFSGTGGVLGQFF. The CDR3 DNA is TGTGCCAGTAGTATAGATTTGTTGTTCTCCGGGACAGGGGGCGTTTTAGGGCAGTTCTTC.

This chain joins TRBV7-8 and TRBJ2-3; D call uncertain. The CDR3 loop spans 13 amino acids. Trimming removed 5 bases at V and 4 bases at J, with 10 bases between. Looked up from germline, CDR1 is SGHVS and CDR2 is FQNEAQ. The chain's CDR3 is CASSPSGPDTQYF. CDR3 DNA: TGTGCCAGCAGCCCCTCCGGCCCAGATACGCAGTATTTT.

The chain uses TRBV28 and TRBJ2-7; D assignment may be TRBD1 or TRBD2 (5 bases each). Germline CDR1 MDHEN, CDR2 SYDVKM. Trimming removed 5 bases at V and 4 bases at J, with 21 bases between. This CDR3 is built from 16 residues. The CDR3 nucleotides are TGTGCCAGCAGTCCCGGGACGGTCCTTAGGAAATACGAGCAGTACTTC. It translates to CASSPGTVLRKYEQYF. Filled out from reference TRBV28 and TRBJ2-7, the complete variable domain reads DVKVTQSSRYLVKRTGEKVFLECVQDMDHENMFWYRQDPGLGLRLIYFSYDVKMKEKGDIPEGYSVSREKKERFSLILESASTNQTSMYLCASSPGTVLRKYEQYFGPGTRLTVT.

The rearrangement links TRBV7-3 to TRBJ2-1, with TRBD2 matching over 8 bases. Germline assignment: CDR1 SGHTA and CDR2 FQGTGA. The CDR3 length is 15 residues. The junction had 7 bases not matched to a gene; V was cut back by 2 bases and J by 7 bases. The CDR3 protein is CASSLGPAGENEQFF. The CDR3, as DNA: TGTGCCAGCAGCTTAGGGCCAGCGGGAGAAAATGAGCAGTTCTTC.

This clone has ten or more counts. V usage is TRBV2 and J usage is TRBJ1-1, with D perhaps matching TRBD1 (6 bases). The V end was cut by 7 bases, the J end by 11 bases, with 17 bases between. CDR3 length: 12 amino acids. Germline lookup yields CDR1 SNHLY and CDR2 FYNNEI. CDR3 DNA: TGTGCCAGCAATGGACAGTCTTCGGTCGCTTTCTTT. This gives the protein CASNGQSSVAFF.

This chain connects TRBV25-1 to TRBJ2-3; the match to TRBD1 covers 10 bases. The CDR3 runs 14 residues. Looked up from germline, CDR1 is MGHDK and CDR2 is SYGVNS. Trimming cost V 5 bases and J 6 bases; bases outside gene matches: 5. CDR3 sequence (DNA): TGTGCCAGCAGTCAAGGACAGGGGGACGATACGCAGTATTTT. This gives the protein CASSQGQGDDTQYF.

V usage is TRBV28 and J usage is TRBJ2-7; 7 bases map to TRBD2. The V gene end was trimmed by 3 bases and the J gene end by 4 bases; junction bases not matched to a gene: 9. Germline V CDR1 and CDR2: MDHEN, SYDVKM. The CDR3 has 15 amino acids. The CDR3 nucleotides read TGTGCCAGCAGTTTTAGCGGGTTTATTATTTACGAGCAGTACTTC. Amino acid sequence: CASSFSGFIIYEQYF.

CDR3 residues: CASSLGSGLSTDTQYF. The CDR3 DNA follows: TGTGCCAGCAGCTTAGGCTCCGGGTTGAGCACAGATACGCAGTATTTT. V gene TRBV11-2 combines with J gene TRBJ2-3; D is undetermined. This CDR3 region has 16 residues. In germline, CDR1 is SGHAT, CDR2 FQNNGV. V lost 1 base to trimming and J lost 0 bases, with 11 bases between them.

This chain connects TRBV7-3 to TRBJ2-1, with 8 bases lining up with TRBD2. J gave up 7 bases and V 3 bases, and 8 bases lay outside the gene matches. The CDR3 loop spans 15 amino acids. The germline V gene encodes CDR1 SGHTA and CDR2 FQGTGA. CDR3 in DNA: TGTGCCAGCAGCTTTACTAGCGGAGCGAGAAATGAGCAGTTCTTC. This codes for CASSFTSGARNEQFF.

This chain links TRBV7-2 with TRBJ2-7, with a tentative D call TRBD1 (5 bases). With 5 bases removed from V and 3 bases from J, the gap between germline ends came to 17 bases. Germline values: CDR1 SGHTA, CDR2 FQGNSA. This CDR3 has 15 amino acids. CDR3 in amino acids: CASSVDFQGLYEQYF. CDR3 nucleotide sequence: TGTGCCAGCAGCGTCGACTTCCAGGGCCTCTACGAGCAGTACTTC.

This clone was seen more than once but under ten times. This chain joins TRBV7-9 and TRBJ2-2; the match to TRBD1 covers 8 bases. From germline, CDR1 is SEHNR and CDR2 FQNEAQ (reference sequence). Germline trimming cut 6 bases from V and 3 bases from J; bases unmatched to any gene: 9. The CDR3 is 16 residues long. Written as DNA, the CDR3 is TGTGCCAGCAGGCACCGGGACAGGCTGGACACCGGGGAGCTGTTTTTT. This sequence encodes CASRHRDRLDTGELFF.

This clone was detected only a few times. The chain joins TRBV28 to TRBJ2-6; tentative D call: TRBD2 (5 bases). Germline-derived CDR1 and CDR2 are MDHEN and SYDVKM. V was clipped by 5 bases and J by 4 bases, with 15 bases between them. The CDR3 consists of 16 residues. CDR3 in DNA: TGTGCCAGCAGTCGACCCGGGAATTCAGGGGCCAACGTCCTGACTTTC. Residues: CASSRPGNSGANVLTF.

This chain uses TRBV6-6 with TRBJ2-4; D is unclear. This CDR3 spans 15 amino acids. Germline CDR1 MNHNY, CDR2 SVGAGI (reference sequence). Trimming took off 5 bases at V and 5 bases at J, with 16 bases between the two ends. CDR3 region: CASSGSNWIQNIQYF. CDR3 DNA sequence: TGTGCCAGCAGTGGCTCGAACTGGATCCAAAACATTCAGTACTTC.

The V gene is TRBV14, the J gene TRBJ1-2; the D gene is possibly TRBD1 (6 bases). The CDR3 contains 17 residues. Trimming left V 11 bases short and J 0 bases short, with 25 bases between. From germline, CDR1 is SGHDN and CDR2 FVKESK. The CDR3 region has the DNA TGTGCCCGCAAGAGGGGGGCGGGGGCGATAGCTAACTATGGCTACACCTTC. Translating it yields CARKRGAGAIANYGYTF.

In DNA, the CDR3 is TGTGCCATCGGGAAGGCGGAGACCCAGTACTTC. Residues: CAIGKAETQYF. V is TRBV10-3 and J is TRBJ2-5; D is unresolved. Germline CDR1 is ENHRY and CDR2 is SYGVKD. V lost 8 bases and J lost 5, with 9 bases in between. The CDR3 has 11 amino acids.

This rearrangement joins TRBV2 to TRBJ1-1; D is ambiguous. V was shortened by 7 bases and J by 0 bases, with 15 bases between the two germline ends. This CDR3 is 15 amino acids long. Germline V gives CDR1 SNHLY, CDR2 FYNNEI. The CDR3 loop reads CASTLQKWMNTEAFF. In nucleotides, the CDR3 is TGTGCCAGCACTCTCCAGAAATGGATGAACACTGAAGCTTTCTTT.

This clone was detected only once. This sequence is one base from a far larger clone and is likely a read error. The chain uses TRBV4-1 and TRBJ2-1; D possibly matches TRBD1 or TRBD2 (5 bases each). This CDR3 comprises 15 residues. Trimming took off 4 bases at V and 5 bases at J, with 15 bases between the two ends. Germline V gene lookup returns CDR1 MGHRA and CDR2 YSYEKL. CDR3 coding DNA: TGCGCCAGCAGCCCGGCCGGGACGTCACACAATGAGCAGTTCTTC. Translation gives CASSPAGTSHNEQFF.

The rearrangement joins TRBV7-3 to TRBJ2-2; possibly TRBD1 or TRBD2 for D (5 bases each). This CDR3 contains 16 residues. In germline, CDR1 is SGHTA, CDR2 FQGTGA. Trimming shortened V by 5 bases and J by 0 bases, and 13 bases separated the two germline ends. DNA for the CDR3: TGTGCCAGCAGCCCACTGGGACGGTCGAACACCGGGGAGCTGTTTTTT. It specifies CASSPLGRSNTGELFF.

This chain links TRBV11-2 with TRBJ1-1; D gene unclear. Per germline, CDR1 SGHAT and CDR2 FQNNGV. The CDR3 has 14 residues. The ends were cut back, 0 bases at V and 4 bases at J, with 9 bases in the middle. In DNA form, the CDR3 reads TGTGCCAGCAGCTTAGATTCGGCGGGCACTGAAGCTTTCTTT. Translation: CASSLDSAGTEAFF.

The chain couples TRBV7-8 to TRBJ2-7; no definite D call. The ends were cut back, 0 bases at V and 3 bases at J, with 6 bases in the middle. The germline V gene has CDR1 SGHVS and CDR2 FQNEAQ. The length of the CDR3 is 13 residues. The CDR3 DNA reads as TGTGCCAGCAGCTTAGCGGGATACTACGAGCAGTACTTC. Residues: CASSLAGYYEQYF.

In this sample, this clone turned up many times. As DNA, the CDR3 is TGTGCCATCAGTGACCCCGGACAGAAGTCTAACTATGGCTACACCTTC. Protein: CAISDPGQKSNYGYTF. V gene TRBV10-3 combines with J gene TRBJ1-2; D is perhaps TRBD1 (6 bases). CDR1 is ENHRY and CDR2 is SYGVKD in the germline V gene. Trimming removed 3 bases at V and 0 bases at J, with 14 bases between. The CDR3 runs 16 residues.

The sample holds one count of this clone. V and J are TRBV7-2 and TRBJ1-1; no clear D. With 4 bases removed from V and 1 base from J, the gap between germline ends came to 10 bases. The CDR3 has 14 amino acids. Germline V gene lookup returns CDR1 SGHTA and CDR2 FQGNSA. CDR3 region: CASSSGFGNTEAFF. The CDR3 DNA is TGTGCCAGCAGCTCGGGATTTGGGAACACTGAAGCTTTCTTT.

This clone occurred many times. The rearrangement links TRBV28 to TRBJ2-7; 7 positions match TRBD1. The CDR3 sequence is 14 residues long. Germline trimming cut 6 bases from V and 6 bases from J; bases unmatched to any gene: 11. Germline V gives CDR1 MDHEN, CDR2 SYDVKM. CDR3 sequence: CASRPGQNLGEQYF. In DNA form, the CDR3 reads TGTGCCAGCAGACCGGGACAGAACCTTGGCGAGCAGTACTTC.